A selection of T cell receptor beta chains follows, all from one sample in a study of blood T cell repertoires in COVID-19. Method: immunoSEQ multiplex PCR; TCRdb's copy keeps in-frame clones and lacks some. The repertoire includes about 250,000 clones, roughly nine tenths of them detected once, and about 4.6% sits in the top ten. Sequences were obtained from peripheral blood. Receptors originate from a middle-aged woman who had recovered from COVID-19. The CDR3 runs from the conserved cysteine through the conserved F or W. A D gene is named only where the DNA matches it firmly. Not all rows give a size; the values are once, few, many and, for expanded clones, a class.

clone_size | d_call | j_call | v_call | cdr3_aa | cdr3_nt
NA | TRBD1 | TRBJ1-2 | TRBV11-2 | CASSSYRGRNYGYTF | TGTGCCAGCAGCTCCTACAGGGGGCGGAACTATGGCTACACCTTC
NA | TRBD2 | TRBJ2-2 | TRBV19 | CASTMTGGGTGELFF | TGTGCCAGTACGATGACGGGGGGAGGGACCGGGGAGCTGTTTTTT
NA | NA | TRBJ1-1 | TRBV7-9 | CASSLRGAENTEAFF | TGTGCCAGCAGCTTACGGGGAGCGGAGAACACTGAAGCTTTCTTT
few | NA | TRBJ1-2 | TRBV9 | CASSVDGRVMGGYTF | TGTGCCAGCAGCGTAGACGGCAGGGTAATGGGTGGCTACACCTTC
NA | NA | TRBJ1-1 | TRBV28 | CASVEGFANTEAFF | TGTGCCAGCGTGGAGGGGTTTGCGAACACTGAAGCTTTCTTT
NA | NA | TRBJ2-5 | TRBV4-3 | CASSQYLAWAETQYF | TGCGCCAGCAGCCAATATCTAGCGTGGGCAGAGACCCAGTACTTC
NA | NA | TRBJ2-5 | TRBV15 | CATSRDRAGETQYF | TGTGCCACCAGCAGAGACAGGGCCGGAGAGACCCAGTACTTC
once | TRBD1 | TRBJ1-2 | TRBV5-6 | CASSLVAGTGGYGYTF | TGTGCCAGCAGCTTGGTGGCCGGGACAGGGGGCTATGGCTACACCTTC
NA | NA | TRBJ1-2 | TRBV18 | CASSPMLNSNYGYTF | TGTGCCAGCTCACCAATGTTAAACTCTAACTATGGCTACACCTTC
NA | TRBD1 | TRBJ1-2 | TRBV4-1 | CASSHDLDRVNYGYTF | TGCGCCAGCAGCCACGATCTTGACAGGGTTAACTATGGCTACACCTTC
few | TRBD1 | TRBJ1-6 | TRBV19 | CASSTRQGAFSPLHF | TGTGCCAGTAGTACCCGACAGGGGGCCTTTTCACCCCTCCACTTT
NA | NA | TRBJ2-1 | TRBV12-3/TRBV12-4 | CASSLLGGDEQFF | TGTGCCAGCAGTTTGCTGGGGGGAGATGAGCAGTTCTTC
NA | TRBD2 | TRBJ2-3 | TRBV15 | CATSRDAISGFTDTQYF | TGTGCCACCAGCAGAGATGCGATTAGCGGGTTCACAGATACGCAGTATTTT
NA | TRBD1 | TRBJ2-7 | TRBV18 | CASSRGQGAYEQYF | TGTGCCAGCTCACGCGGACAGGGAGCCTACGAGCAGTACTTC
NA | TRBD2 | TRBJ2-5 | TRBV5-6 | CASSSGLAGPAGETQYF | TGTGCCAGCAGCTCCGGACTAGCGGGGCCCGCGGGGGAGACCCAGTACTTC
NA | NA | TRBJ1-3 | TRBV28 | CASSFHRTGVSGNTIYF | TGTGCCAGCAGTTTCCACCGCACGGGAGTCTCTGGAAACACCATATATTTT
NA | TRBD1 | TRBJ2-1 | TRBV28 | CASSLGGFDRGNEQFF | TGTGCCAGCAGTTTAGGAGGCTTCGACAGGGGCAATGAGCAGTTCTTC
few | NA | TRBJ2-1 | TRBV27 | CASNQLAKPNEQFF | TGTGCCAGCAATCAACTAGCCAAACCGAATGAGCAGTTCTTC
NA | NA | TRBJ2-3 | TRBV5-1 | CASSLDHPGDTQYF | TGCGCCAGCAGCTTGGATCACCCGGGAGATACGCAGTATTTT
NA | NA | TRBJ2-5 | TRBV7-2 | CASSLVHRVHETQYF | TGTGCCAGCAGCTTAGTTCACAGGGTTCACGAGACCCAGTACTTC
NA | NA | TRBJ2-2 | TRBV27 | CASSLTHDSNTGELFF | TGTGCCAGCAGTTTAACACACGATTCGAACACCGGGGAGCTGTTTTTT
NA | TRBD1 | TRBJ2-6 | TRBV27 | CASSRRTGLSSGANVLTF | TGTGCCAGCAGTCGCAGGACAGGGCTCTCCTCTGGGGCCAACGTCCTGACTTTC
NA | NA | TRBJ2-1 | TRBV6-6 | CASSYSRPSVHEQFF | TGTGCCAGCAGTTACTCGCGCCCAAGCGTCCATGAGCAGTTCTTC
NA | NA | TRBJ1-5 | TRBV28 | CASSPSTGGAQPQHF | TGTGCCAGCAGTCCCTCTACCGGGGGGGCTCAGCCCCAGCATTTT
NA | TRBD1 | TRBJ1-5 | TRBV19 | CASSIAGTGNQPQHF | TGTGCCAGTAGTATCGCCGGGACAGGCAATCAGCCCCAGCATTTT
NA | NA | TRBJ1-2 | TRBV3-1/TRBV3-2 | CASIGEGVGGYTF | TGTGCCAGCATCGGGGAGGGGGTAGGAGGCTACACCTTC
NA | NA | TRBJ1-2 | TRBV4-3 | CASSHRDTPLDGYTF | TGCGCCAGCAGCCACCGGGACACCCCCCTCGATGGCTACACCTTC
NA | TRBD1 | TRBJ2-7 | TRBV5-4 | CASSWEPGTGNEQYF | TGTGCCAGCAGCTGGGAACCCGGGACAGGGAACGAGCAGTACTTC
NA | TRBD2 | TRBJ2-5 | TRBV3-1/TRBV3-2 | CASSQDLAGVKTQYF | TGTGCCAGCAGCCAAGACCTAGCGGGAGTCAAGACCCAGTACTTC